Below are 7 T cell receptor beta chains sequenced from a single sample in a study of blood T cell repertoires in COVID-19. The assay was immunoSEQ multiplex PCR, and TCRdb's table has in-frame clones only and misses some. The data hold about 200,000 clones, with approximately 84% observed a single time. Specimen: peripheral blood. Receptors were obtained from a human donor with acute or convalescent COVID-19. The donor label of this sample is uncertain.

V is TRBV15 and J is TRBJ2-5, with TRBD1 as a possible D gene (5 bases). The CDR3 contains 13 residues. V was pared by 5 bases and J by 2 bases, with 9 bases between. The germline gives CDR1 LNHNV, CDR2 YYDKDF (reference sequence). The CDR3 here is CATSRRTQETQYF. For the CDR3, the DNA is TGTGCCACCAGCCGACGGACACAAGAGACCCAGTACTTC.

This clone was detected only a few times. The CDR3 DNA follows: TGTGCCAGCAGCTTGCGGACTAGCGGGACTTACACAGATACGCAGTATTTT. Protein: CASSLRTSGTYTDTQYF. The chain couples TRBV5-6 to TRBJ2-3; 12 positions agree with TRBD2. The V gene's germline CDR1 is SGHDT and CDR2 YYEEEE. The CDR3 totals 17 residues. Trimming cost V 1 base and J 2 bases; bases outside gene matches: 5.

Here the CDR3 reads CASRLIAGGSYEQYF. The CDR3 bases are TGTGCCAGCAGACTTATAGCGGGAGGCTCCTACGAGCAGTACTTC. J is TRBJ2-7 and V is TRBV11-1; TRBD2 matches 10 bases. This CDR3 spans 15 amino acids. After removal of 6 bases from V and 0 bases from J, the junction contained 5 bases not matched to a gene. CDR1 is SGHAT and CDR2 is FQDESV in the germline V gene (reference sequence).

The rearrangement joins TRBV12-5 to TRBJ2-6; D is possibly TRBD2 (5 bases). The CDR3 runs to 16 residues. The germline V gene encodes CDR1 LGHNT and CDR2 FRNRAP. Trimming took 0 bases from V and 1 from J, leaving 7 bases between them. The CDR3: CASGLVTGSGANVLTF. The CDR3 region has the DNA TGTGCTAGTGGTTTGGTGACGGGGTCTGGGGCCAACGTCCTGACTTTC.

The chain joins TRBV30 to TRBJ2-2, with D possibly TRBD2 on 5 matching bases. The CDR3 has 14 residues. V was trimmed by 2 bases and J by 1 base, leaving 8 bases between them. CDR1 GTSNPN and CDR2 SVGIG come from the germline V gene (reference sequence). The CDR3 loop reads CAWSRGKNTGELFF. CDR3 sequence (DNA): TGTGCCTGGAGTCGAGGGAAGAACACCGGGGAGCTGTTTTTT.

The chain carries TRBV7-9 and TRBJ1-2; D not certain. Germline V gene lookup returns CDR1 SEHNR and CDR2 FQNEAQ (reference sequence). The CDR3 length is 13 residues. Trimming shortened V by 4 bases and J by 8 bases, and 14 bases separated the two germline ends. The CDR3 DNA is TGTGCCAGCAGCTCGACCCAGGCCGGAGGCTACACCTTC. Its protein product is CASSSTQAGGYTF.

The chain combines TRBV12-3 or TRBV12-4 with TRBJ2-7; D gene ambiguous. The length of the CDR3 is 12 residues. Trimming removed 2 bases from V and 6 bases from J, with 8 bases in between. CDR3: CASSLLSFEQYF. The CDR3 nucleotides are TGTGCCAGCAGTTTACTAAGCTTCGAGCAGTACTTC.